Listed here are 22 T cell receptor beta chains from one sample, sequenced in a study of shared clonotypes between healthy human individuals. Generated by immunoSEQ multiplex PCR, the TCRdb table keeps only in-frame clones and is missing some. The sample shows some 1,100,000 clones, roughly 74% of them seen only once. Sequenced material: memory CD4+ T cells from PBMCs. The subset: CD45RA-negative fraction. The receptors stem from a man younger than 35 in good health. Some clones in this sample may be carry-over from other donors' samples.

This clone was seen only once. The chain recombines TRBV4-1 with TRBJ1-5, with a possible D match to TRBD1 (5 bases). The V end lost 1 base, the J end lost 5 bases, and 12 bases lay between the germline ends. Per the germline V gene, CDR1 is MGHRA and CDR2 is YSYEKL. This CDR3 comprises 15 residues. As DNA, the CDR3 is TGCGCCAGCAGCCAAGTAAGCGGGGGGGATCAGCCCCAGCATTTT. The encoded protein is CASSQVSGGDQPQHF.

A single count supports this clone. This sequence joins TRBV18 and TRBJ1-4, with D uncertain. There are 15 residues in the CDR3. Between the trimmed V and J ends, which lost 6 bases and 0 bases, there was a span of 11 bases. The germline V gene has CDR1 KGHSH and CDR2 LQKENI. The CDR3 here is CASSLAGATNEKLFF. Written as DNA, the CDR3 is TGTGCCAGCTCCCTCGCGGGCGCAACTAATGAAAAACTGTTTTTT. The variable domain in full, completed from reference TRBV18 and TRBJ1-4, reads NAGVMQNPRHLVRRRGQEARLRCSPMKGHSHVYWYRQLPEEGLKFMVYLQKENIIDESGMPKERFSAEFPKEGPSILRIQQVVRGDSAAYFCASSLAGATNEKLFFGSGTQLSVL.

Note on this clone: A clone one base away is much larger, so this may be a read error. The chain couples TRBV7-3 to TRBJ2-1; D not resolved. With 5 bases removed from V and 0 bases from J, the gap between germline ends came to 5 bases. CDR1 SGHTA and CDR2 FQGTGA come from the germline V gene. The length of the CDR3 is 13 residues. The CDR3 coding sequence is TGTGCCAGCAGCCGGAGCTCCTACAATGAGCAGTTCTTC. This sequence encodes CASSRSSYNEQFF.

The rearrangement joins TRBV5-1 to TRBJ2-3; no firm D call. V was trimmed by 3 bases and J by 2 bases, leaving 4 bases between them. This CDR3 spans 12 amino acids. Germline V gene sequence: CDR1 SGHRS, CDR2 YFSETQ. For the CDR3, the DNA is TGCGCCAGCAGCTCTTTCACAGATACGCAGTATTTT. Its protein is CASSSFTDTQYF.

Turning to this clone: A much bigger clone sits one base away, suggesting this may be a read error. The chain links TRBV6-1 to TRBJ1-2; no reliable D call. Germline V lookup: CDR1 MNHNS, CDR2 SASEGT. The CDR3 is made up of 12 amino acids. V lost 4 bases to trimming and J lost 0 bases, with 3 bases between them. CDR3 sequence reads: CASSGANYGYTF. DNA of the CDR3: TGTGCCAGCAGTGGAGCTAACTATGGCTACACCTTC.

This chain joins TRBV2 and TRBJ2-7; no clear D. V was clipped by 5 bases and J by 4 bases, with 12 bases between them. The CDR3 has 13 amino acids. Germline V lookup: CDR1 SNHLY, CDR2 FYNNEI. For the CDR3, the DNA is TGTGCCAGCAGTAACCGACAACTATACGAGCAGTACTTC. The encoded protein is CASSNRQLYEQYF. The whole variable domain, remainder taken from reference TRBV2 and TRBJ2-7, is EPEVTQTPSHQVTQMGQEVILRCVPISNHLYFYWYRQILGQKVEFLVSFYNNEISEKSEIFDDQFSVERPDGSNFTLKIRSTKLEDSAMYFCASSNRQLYEQYFGPGTRLTVT.

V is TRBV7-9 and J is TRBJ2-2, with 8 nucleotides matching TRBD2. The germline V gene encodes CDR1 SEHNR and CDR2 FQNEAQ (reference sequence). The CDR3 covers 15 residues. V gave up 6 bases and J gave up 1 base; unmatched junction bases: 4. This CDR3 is CASRQSGGNTGELFF. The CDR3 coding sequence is TGTGCCAGCAGACAGAGCGGGGGGAACACCGGGGAGCTGTTTTTT.

CDR3 bases: TGTGCCAGCACCGGACTGGTTAGCACAGATACGCAGTATTTT. It is translated as CASTGLVSTDTQYF. The chain is built from TRBV11-1 and TRBJ2-3; D possibly corresponds to TRBD2 (5 bases). Trimming left V 7 bases short and J 0 bases short, with 11 bases between. In germline, CDR1 is SGHAT, CDR2 FQDESV (reference sequence). The CDR3 loop spans 14 amino acids. Looking up the rest from reference TRBV11-1 and TRBJ2-3 gives the full variable domain: EAEVAQSPRYKITEKSQAVAFWCDPISGHATLYWYRQILGQGPELLVQFQDESVVDDSQLPKDRFSAERLKGVDSTLKIQPAELGDSAMYLCASTGLVSTDTQYFGPGTRLTVL.

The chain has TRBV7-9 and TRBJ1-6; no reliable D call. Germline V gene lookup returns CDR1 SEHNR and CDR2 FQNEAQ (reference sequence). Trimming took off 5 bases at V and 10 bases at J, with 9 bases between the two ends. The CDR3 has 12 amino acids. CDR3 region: CASSPWESPLHF. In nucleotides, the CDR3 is TGTGCCAGCAGCCCGTGGGAGTCACCCCTCCACTTT.

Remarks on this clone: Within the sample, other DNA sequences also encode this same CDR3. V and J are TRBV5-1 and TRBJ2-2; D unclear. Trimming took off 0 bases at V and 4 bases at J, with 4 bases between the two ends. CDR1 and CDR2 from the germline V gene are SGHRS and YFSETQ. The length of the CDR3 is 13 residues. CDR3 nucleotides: TGCGCCAGCAGCTTGGGATCCACCGGGGAGCTGTTTTTT. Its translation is CASSLGSTGELFF.

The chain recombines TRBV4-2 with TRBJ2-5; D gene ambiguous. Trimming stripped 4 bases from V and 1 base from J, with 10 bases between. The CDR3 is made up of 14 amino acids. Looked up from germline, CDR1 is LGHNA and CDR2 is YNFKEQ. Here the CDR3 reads CASSRLGLQETQYF. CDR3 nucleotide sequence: TGTGCCAGCAGCCGTCTAGGGCTCCAAGAGACCCAGTACTTC.

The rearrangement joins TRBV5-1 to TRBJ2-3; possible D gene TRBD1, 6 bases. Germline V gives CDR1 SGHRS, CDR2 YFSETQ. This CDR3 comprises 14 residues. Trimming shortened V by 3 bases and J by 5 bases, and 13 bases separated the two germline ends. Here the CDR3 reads CASSSGRGGDTQYF. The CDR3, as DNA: TGCGCCAGCAGCTCTGGCAGGGGTGGAGATACGCAGTATTTT.

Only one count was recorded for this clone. CDR3 sequence (DNA): TGTGCCTGGAACCAGGCCATTACGTCCGAGCAGTACTTC. Its translation is CAWNQAITSEQYF. The chain is built from TRBV30 and TRBJ2-7; D gene unclear. Germline CDR1 GTSNPN, CDR2 SVGIG (reference sequence). This CDR3 spans 13 amino acids. V was cut by 4 bases and J by 6 bases, with 16 bases left in between.

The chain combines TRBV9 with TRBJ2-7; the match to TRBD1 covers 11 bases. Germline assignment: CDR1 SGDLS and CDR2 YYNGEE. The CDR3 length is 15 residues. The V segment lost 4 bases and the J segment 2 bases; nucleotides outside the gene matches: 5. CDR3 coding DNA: TGTGCCAGCAGCACATCGGGACAGGGGGCCTACGAGCAGTACTTC. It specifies CASSTSGQGAYEQYF. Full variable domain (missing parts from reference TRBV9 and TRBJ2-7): DSGVTQTPKHLITATGQRVTLRCSPRSGDLSVYWYQQSLDQGLQFLIQYYNGEERAKGNILERFSAQQFPDLHSELNLSSLELGDSALYFCASSTSGQGAYEQYFGPGTRLTVT.

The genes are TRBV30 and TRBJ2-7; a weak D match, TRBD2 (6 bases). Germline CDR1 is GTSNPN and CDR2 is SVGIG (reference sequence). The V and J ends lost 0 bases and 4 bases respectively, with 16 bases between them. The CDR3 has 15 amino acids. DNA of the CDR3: TGTGCCTGGAGTGTGGCCGGGAGTCACAAATACGAGCAGTACTTC. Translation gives CAWSVAGSHKYEQYF. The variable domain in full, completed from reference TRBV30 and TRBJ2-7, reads SQTIHQWPATLVQPVGSPLSLECTVEGTSNPNLYWYRQAAGRGLQLLFYSVGIGQISSEVPQNLSASRPQDRQFILSSKKLLLSDSGFYLCAWSVAGSHKYEQYFGPGTRLTVT.

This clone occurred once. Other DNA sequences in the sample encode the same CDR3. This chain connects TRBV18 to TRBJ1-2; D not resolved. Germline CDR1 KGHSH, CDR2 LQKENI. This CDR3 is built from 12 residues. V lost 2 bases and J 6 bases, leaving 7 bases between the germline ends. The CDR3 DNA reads TGTGCCAGCTCACCAGCCGGGGATGGCTACACCTTC. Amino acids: CASSPAGDGYTF.

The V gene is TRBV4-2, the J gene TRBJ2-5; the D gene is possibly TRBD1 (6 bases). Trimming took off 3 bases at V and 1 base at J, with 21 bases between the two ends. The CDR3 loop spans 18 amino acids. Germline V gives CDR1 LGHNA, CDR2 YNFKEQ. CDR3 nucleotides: TGTGCCAGCAGCCACACAGTATTCCAGGACAGAAGCCAAGAGACCCAGTACTTC. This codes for CASSHTVFQDRSQETQYF.

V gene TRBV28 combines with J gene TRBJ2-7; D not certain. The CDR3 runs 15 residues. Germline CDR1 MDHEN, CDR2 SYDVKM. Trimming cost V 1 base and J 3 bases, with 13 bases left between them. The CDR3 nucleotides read TGTGCCAGCAGTTTATTTACGCCCACGGACTACGAGCAGTACTTC. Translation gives CASSLFTPTDYEQYF.

The CDR3 DNA follows: TGTGCCAGCAGCCCTGGACAGGGTAAATCTTCTGGGGCCAACGTCCTGACTTTC. Amino acids: CASSPGQGKSSGANVLTF. The chain combines TRBV7-9 with TRBJ2-6, with 8 bases matching TRBD1. Germline values: CDR1 SEHNR, CDR2 FQNEAQ (reference sequence). The CDR3 has 18 amino acids. The V segment lost 5 bases and the J segment 1 base; nucleotides outside the gene matches: 10.

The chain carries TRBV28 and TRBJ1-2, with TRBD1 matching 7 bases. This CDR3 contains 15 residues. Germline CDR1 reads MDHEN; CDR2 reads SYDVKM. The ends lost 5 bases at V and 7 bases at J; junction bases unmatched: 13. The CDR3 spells CASSPSDRDNPGYTF. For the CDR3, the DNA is TGTGCCAGCAGTCCTTCCGACAGGGACAACCCTGGCTACACCTTC.

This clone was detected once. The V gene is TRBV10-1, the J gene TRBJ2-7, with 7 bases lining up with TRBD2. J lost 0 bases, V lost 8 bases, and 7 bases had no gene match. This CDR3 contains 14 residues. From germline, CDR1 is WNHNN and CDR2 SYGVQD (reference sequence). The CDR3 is CASRSGLSSYEQYF. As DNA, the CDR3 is TGCGCCAGCCGTAGCGGGCTAAGCTCCTACGAGCAGTACTTC.

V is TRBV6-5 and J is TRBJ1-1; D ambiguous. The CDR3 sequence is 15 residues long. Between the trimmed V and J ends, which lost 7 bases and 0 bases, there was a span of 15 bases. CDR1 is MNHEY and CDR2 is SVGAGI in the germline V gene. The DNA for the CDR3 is TGTGCCAGCAAAAAAGAGTTCCCTCTGAACACTGAAGCTTTCTTT. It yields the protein CASKKEFPLNTEAFF.